This T cell receptor beta chain was captured in a study of OX40 agonist ivuxolimab in advanced cancers. Context from the whole study: Ivuxolimab, which targeted the costimulatory receptor OX40 (CD134), was an agonistic, fully human IgG2 monoclonal antibody. Intravenous ivuxolimab was administered to patients every 2 weeks at six dose levels: 0.01, 0.1, 0.3, 1.5, 3 and 10 mg/kg. Among the roughly 54 dose-escalation patients, some 20 had hepatocellular carcinoma, about 15 melanoma, 9 renal cell carcinoma and 9 head and neck cancer. In the dose-escalation cohort, around four fifths of patients were male, and the mean age was 60 years with a range of about 20 to 80. Prior anti-PD-1, anti-PD-L1 or anti-CTLA-4 therapy was permitted, and roughly two fifths of dose-escalation patients had received checkpoint inhibitors. Partial responses were achieved by three dose-escalation patients, of whom one had hepatocellular carcinoma and two had cutaneous melanoma. Peripheral TCRbeta sequencing was intended to test whether TCR sequence diversity was altered and clonal T-cell expansion was caused by ivuxolimab. The paper describes the monotherapy dose-escalation part (N ≈ 51 patients) of the phase I trial of ivuxolimab.

Overall results and qualifications from the work: In partial responders in the 0.1-3.0 mg/kg groups, normalized peripheral clonal expansion was found to be among the lowest, especially among CD8+ T cells. After ivuxolimab, CD8+ T cells had more expanded clones than CD4+ T cells on average. The antigen specificity of the peripheral T cells that underwent clonal expansion was not determined. Low levels of normalized T-cell clonal expansion were also seen in some patients who did not respond. At doses of 0.1 to 3.0 mg/kg, clonal expansion of both CD4+ and CD8+ T cells in blood was seen between baseline and week 6.

For sequencing of the TCRbeta CDR3 region, genomic DNA was extracted from the sorted cells. The immunoSEQ Assay was used to sequence the TCRbeta CDR3 regions. TCRdb stores this immuneACCESS table with in-frame sequences only. Part of the clones is absent; in the studies checked, under half of the shortfall reflects unresolved V genes, and no reason is known for the rest. Recorded for this sample are around 80,000 clones; 90% to 95% of them occurred a single time. Around 21% of the sample is in the top ten clones. In regard to this clone: Its antigen has not been determined. No base quality information exists; no much larger clone differs at one position.

Patients with a history of autoimmune disease or receiving systemic immunosuppression were excluded from the trial. In every dose cohort, peripheral blood was drawn for TCR sequencing at baseline, cycle 4 day 1, and cycle 7 day 1. Samples were obtained from an open-label, multicenter, first-in-human phase I dose-escalation trial of ivuxolimab. The trial enrolled adults with locally advanced or metastatic head and neck squamous cell, hepatocellular, melanoma or renal cell carcinoma. CD4+ and CD8+ T cells were sorted separately from peripheral blood before TCR sequencing. Measured from the cysteine to the phenylalanine, the CDR3 is 15 residues long. CDR3 DNA is the only sequence kept; it has 45 bases, read in frame from the first base. Deletion took 2 bases off V and 1 base off J, with a span of 13 bases between the germline ends. Looking up the germline V gene yields CDR1 SQVTM and CDR2 ANQGSEA.

This receptor was identified in an adult with an advanced solid tumor such as melanoma, head and neck, liver or kidney cancer. The material was CD4+ or CD8+ T cells sorted from blood, obtained in a trial of the OX40 agonist ivuxolimab. The chain couples TRBV29-1 to TRBJ2-3; the D region may be TRBD1 or TRBD2, each matching 5 bases equally. CDR3 sequence: CSVEMGEKGTDTQYF. The DNA reads TGCAGCGTTGAAATGGGGGAGAAGGGCACAGATACGCAGTATTTT.